The rows below give T cell receptor beta chains drawn from one sample of a study of cytomegalovirus exposure and HLA in healthy donors. Generated by immunoSEQ multiplex PCR, the TCRdb table keeps only in-frame clones and is missing some. The sample lists about 70,000 clones, about 72% occurring once. Sample: PBMCs. The origin of the receptors is a girl between 5 and 17 years old in good health and CMV-seropositive. Both conserved end residues are part of each CDR3. The order of the fields is CDR3 protein, CDR3 DNA, J gene, clone size, D gene, V gene. The D gene is left open where the match is weak. Clone size appears in some rows only: once, few, many, or a class for an expanded clone.

cdr3_aa: CASSEDRVSSPLHF; cdr3_nt: TGTGCCAGCAGCGAGGACAGGGTTAGTTCACCCCTCCACTTT; j_call: TRBJ1-6; clone_size: .; d_call: TRBD1; v_call: TRBV7-2
cdr3_aa: CASSVGTTSYEQYF; cdr3_nt: TGTGCCAGCAGCGTAGGGACTACCTCCTACGAGCAGTACTTC; j_call: TRBJ2-7; clone_size: .; d_call: .; v_call: TRBV9
cdr3_aa: CSALDRITYEQYF; cdr3_nt: TGCAGCGCCCTGGACAGGATTACCTACGAGCAGTACTTC; j_call: TRBJ2-7; clone_size: .; d_call: TRBD1; v_call: TRBV29-1
cdr3_aa: CSVCPGLAHEQYF; cdr3_nt: TGCAGCGTTTGCCCGGGACTAGCGCACGAGCAGTACTTC; j_call: TRBJ2-7; clone_size: .; d_call: TRBD2; v_call: TRBV29-1
cdr3_aa: CASSDEREFYNEQFF; cdr3_nt: TGCGCCAGCAGTGACGAGCGGGAGTTCTACAATGAGCAGTTCTTC; j_call: TRBJ2-1; clone_size: once; d_call: TRBD2; v_call: TRBV10-1
cdr3_aa: CASSWTETGLKETQYF; cdr3_nt: TGTGCCAGCAGTTGGACGGAAACAGGGCTCAAGGAGACCCAGTACTTC; j_call: TRBJ2-5; clone_size: .; d_call: .; v_call: TRBV28
cdr3_aa: CASSPIDRTHRFKTYSNQPQHF; cdr3_nt: TGTGCCAGCAGTCCTATCGACAGAACTCATAGATTTAAAACTTATAGCAATCAGCCCCAGCATTTT; j_call: TRBJ1-5; clone_size: .; d_call: .; v_call: TRBV27
cdr3_aa: CASSYGAGVGEAFF; cdr3_nt: TGTGCCAGCAGTTACGGGGCAGGGGTCGGTGAAGCTTTCTTT; j_call: TRBJ1-1; clone_size: .; d_call: .; v_call: TRBV6-6
cdr3_aa: CASSDQGSYEQYF; cdr3_nt: TGCGCCAGCAGTGACCAGGGTTCCTACGAGCAGTACTTC; j_call: TRBJ2-7; clone_size: .; d_call: .; v_call: TRBV5-1
cdr3_aa: CASRGVTYEQYF; cdr3_nt: TGTGCCAGCAGGGGAGTAACCTACGAGCAGTACTTC; j_call: TRBJ2-7; clone_size: few; d_call: .; v_call: TRBV5-6
cdr3_aa: CASSEDRGYQPQHF; cdr3_nt: TGTGCCAGCAGTGAGGACAGGGGGTATCAGCCCCAGCATTTT; j_call: TRBJ1-5; clone_size: .; d_call: TRBD1; v_call: TRBV6-1
cdr3_aa: CASNVQGMFDGAFF; cdr3_nt: TGTGCCAGCAACGTACAGGGCATGTTTGATGGAGCTTTCTTT; j_call: TRBJ1-1; clone_size: .; d_call: .; v_call: TRBV28
cdr3_aa: CASSLLVSTDTQYF; cdr3_nt: TGTGCCAGCAGTTTACTAGTTAGCACAGATACGCAGTATTTT; j_call: TRBJ2-3; clone_size: .; d_call: .; v_call: TRBV27
cdr3_aa: CAWSVAGNQPQHF; cdr3_nt: TGTGCCTGGAGTGTAGCGGGGAATCAGCCCCAGCATTTT; j_call: TRBJ1-5; clone_size: .; d_call: .; v_call: TRBV30
cdr3_aa: CALQGTDGYTF; cdr3_nt: TGTGCCCTCCAGGGGACAGATGGCTACACCTTC; j_call: TRBJ1-2; clone_size: .; d_call: TRBD1; v_call: TRBV30
cdr3_aa: CATIQIAGGRDEQFF; cdr3_nt: TGTGCCACCATCCAGATAGCGGGAGGGCGCGATGAGCAGTTCTTC; j_call: TRBJ2-1; clone_size: .; d_call: TRBD2; v_call: TRBV15
cdr3_aa: CASTQGPLSGGYTF; cdr3_nt: TGTGCCAGCACCCAAGGGCCTCTATCAGGGGGCTACACCTTC; j_call: TRBJ1-2; clone_size: .; d_call: .; v_call: TRBV6-1
cdr3_aa: CASSLDGRGWTEAFF; cdr3_nt: TGTGCCAGCAGCTTAGACGGAAGGGGATGGACTGAAGCTTTCTTT; j_call: TRBJ1-1; clone_size: .; d_call: .; v_call: TRBV7-2
cdr3_aa: CASSLGRDTQYF; cdr3_nt: TGTGCCAGCAGTTTAGGGCGCGATACGCAGTATTTT; j_call: TRBJ2-3; clone_size: .; d_call: .; v_call: TRBV27
cdr3_aa: CASSQEYSNQPQHF; cdr3_nt: TGCGCCAGCAGCCAAGAGTATAGCAATCAGCCCCAGCATTTT; j_call: TRBJ1-5; clone_size: .; d_call: .; v_call: TRBV4-1
cdr3_aa: CSGLAGIKETQYF; cdr3_nt: TGTAGTGGACTAGCGGGAATTAAAGAGACCCAGTACTTC; j_call: TRBJ2-5; clone_size: .; d_call: TRBD2; v_call: TRBV29-1
cdr3_aa: CASSAGSSYEQYF; cdr3_nt: TGTGCCAGCTCCGCCGGGTCCTCCTACGAGCAGTACTTC; j_call: TRBJ2-7; clone_size: .; d_call: .; v_call: TRBV2
cdr3_aa: CASSSQGAAGQPQHF; cdr3_nt: TGTGCCAGCAGCTCGCAGGGGGCGGCGGGTCAGCCCCAGCATTTT; j_call: TRBJ1-5; clone_size: .; d_call: TRBD1; v_call: TRBV7-2
cdr3_aa: CATSSGLDTGELFF; cdr3_nt: TGCGCCACCTCCTCGGGGTTAGACACCGGGGAGCTGTTTTTT; j_call: TRBJ2-2; clone_size: once; d_call: .; v_call: TRBV5-1
cdr3_aa: CSGGTGSAGYTF; cdr3_nt: TGCAGCGGAGGGACAGGATCCGCTGGCTACACCTTC; j_call: TRBJ1-2; clone_size: .; d_call: TRBD1; v_call: TRBV29-1
cdr3_aa: CASSLDGRAKETQYF; cdr3_nt: TGTGCCAGCAGCTTAGACGGGAGGGCAAAAGAGACCCAGTACTTC; j_call: TRBJ2-5; clone_size: .; d_call: TRBD2; v_call: TRBV7-9
cdr3_aa: CASSQLLTARGTEAFF; cdr3_nt: TGCGCCAGCAGCCAACTTCTGACGGCCCGGGGAACTGAAGCTTTCTTT; j_call: TRBJ1-1; clone_size: few; d_call: .; v_call: TRBV4-1
cdr3_aa: CASSQGLGPGETQYF; cdr3_nt: TGCGCCAGCAGCCAAGGTCTGGGCCCTGGGGAGACCCAGTACTTC; j_call: TRBJ2-5; clone_size: once; d_call: .; v_call: TRBV4-3
cdr3_aa: CAINVGIPGGAQYF; cdr3_nt: TGTGCCATCAACGTCGGGATTCCCGGCGGGGCCCAGTACTTC; j_call: TRBJ2-5; clone_size: .; d_call: .; v_call: TRBV10-3
cdr3_aa: CASSYDRVQNTEAFF; cdr3_nt: TGTGCCAGCAGCTACGACAGGGTTCAGAACACTGAAGCTTTCTTT; j_call: TRBJ1-1; clone_size: .; d_call: TRBD1; v_call: TRBV5-8
cdr3_aa: CASSLNLEGGSYEQYF; cdr3_nt: TGTGCCAGCAGTTTAAATTTGGAGGGCGGCTCTTACGAGCAGTACTTC; j_call: TRBJ2-7; clone_size: .; d_call: .; v_call: TRBV28
cdr3_aa: CSVDKGADTQYF; cdr3_nt: TGCAGCGTGGATAAAGGGGCAGATACGCAGTATTTT; j_call: TRBJ2-3; clone_size: .; d_call: .; v_call: TRBV29-1
cdr3_aa: CASSLSWRKDSPLHF; cdr3_nt: TGTGCCAGCAGTTTATCCTGGCGGAAAGATTCACCCCTCCACTTT; j_call: TRBJ1-6; clone_size: few; d_call: .; v_call: TRBV27
cdr3_aa: CASSPWEGTEAFF; cdr3_nt: TGTGCCAGTAGTCCTTGGGAGGGAACTGAAGCTTTCTTT; j_call: TRBJ1-1; clone_size: .; d_call: .; v_call: TRBV19
cdr3_aa: CASSPGNQPQHF; cdr3_nt: TGTGCCAGTAGTCCAGGGAATCAGCCCCAGCATTTT; j_call: TRBJ1-5; clone_size: .; d_call: .; v_call: TRBV19
cdr3_aa: CASSHGWTGAHNEQFF; cdr3_nt: TGCGCCAGCAGCCATGGCTGGACAGGGGCCCACAATGAGCAGTTCTTC; j_call: TRBJ2-1; clone_size: .; d_call: TRBD1; v_call: TRBV4-3
cdr3_aa: CASSRSGEETQYF; cdr3_nt: TGTGCCAGTAGTCGCAGCGGGGAAGAGACCCAGTACTTC; j_call: TRBJ2-5; clone_size: .; d_call: TRBD2; v_call: TRBV19
cdr3_aa: CASSRGRQGAYGYTF; cdr3_nt: TGTGCCAGCAGCCGCGGAAGACAGGGCGCCTATGGCTACACCTTC; j_call: TRBJ1-2; clone_size: .; d_call: TRBD1; v_call: TRBV14
cdr3_aa: CASSFLARRRSYNEQFF; cdr3_nt: TGTGCCAGCAGCTTTCTAGCGAGAAGACGCTCCTACAATGAGCAGTTCTTC; j_call: TRBJ2-1; clone_size: .; d_call: .; v_call: TRBV11-2
cdr3_aa: CASSDGQGFYEQYF; cdr3_nt: TGCGCCAGCAGCGATGGACAGGGTTTTTACGAGCAGTACTTC; j_call: TRBJ2-7; clone_size: .; d_call: TRBD1; v_call: TRBV5-1
cdr3_aa: CATEVYEQFF; cdr3_nt: TGTGCCACCGAGGTCTATGAGCAGTTCTTC; j_call: TRBJ2-1; clone_size: .; d_call: .; v_call: TRBV25-1
cdr3_aa: CASSEVSATNEKLFF; cdr3_nt: TGTGCCAGCAGTGAAGTCTCAGCAACTAATGAAAAACTGTTTTTT; j_call: TRBJ1-4; clone_size: .; d_call: .; v_call: TRBV6-1
cdr3_aa: CASSLLAGNDYEQYF; cdr3_nt: TGTGCCAGCAGCCTCCTGGCGGGGAACGACTACGAGCAGTACTTC; j_call: TRBJ2-7; clone_size: .; d_call: .; v_call: TRBV11-2
cdr3_aa: CSVEASSPGYGYTF; cdr3_nt: TGCAGCGTTGAAGCTTCTAGCCCGGGCTATGGCTACACCTTC; j_call: TRBJ1-2; clone_size: .; d_call: .; v_call: TRBV29-1
cdr3_aa: CASSLTDSGNTIYF; cdr3_nt: TGTGCCAGCAGCTTAACAGACTCTGGAAACACCATATATTTT; j_call: TRBJ1-3; clone_size: .; d_call: .; v_call: TRBV7-8
cdr3_aa: CASPEGQRVSTEQFF; cdr3_nt: TGTGCCAGTCCGGAGGGGCAAAGGGTCTCAACTGAGCAGTTCTTC; j_call: TRBJ2-1; clone_size: few; d_call: .; v_call: TRBV7-9
cdr3_aa: CASSFGGGGKLFF; cdr3_nt: TGCGCCAGCAGCTTTGGGGGAGGAGGAAAACTGTTTTTT; j_call: TRBJ1-4; clone_size: .; d_call: .; v_call: TRBV5-1
cdr3_aa: CASSLSGGKETQYF; cdr3_nt: TGTGCCAGCAGTTTATCCGGGGGGAAAGAGACCCAGTACTTC; j_call: TRBJ2-5; clone_size: .; d_call: TRBD2; v_call: TRBV28